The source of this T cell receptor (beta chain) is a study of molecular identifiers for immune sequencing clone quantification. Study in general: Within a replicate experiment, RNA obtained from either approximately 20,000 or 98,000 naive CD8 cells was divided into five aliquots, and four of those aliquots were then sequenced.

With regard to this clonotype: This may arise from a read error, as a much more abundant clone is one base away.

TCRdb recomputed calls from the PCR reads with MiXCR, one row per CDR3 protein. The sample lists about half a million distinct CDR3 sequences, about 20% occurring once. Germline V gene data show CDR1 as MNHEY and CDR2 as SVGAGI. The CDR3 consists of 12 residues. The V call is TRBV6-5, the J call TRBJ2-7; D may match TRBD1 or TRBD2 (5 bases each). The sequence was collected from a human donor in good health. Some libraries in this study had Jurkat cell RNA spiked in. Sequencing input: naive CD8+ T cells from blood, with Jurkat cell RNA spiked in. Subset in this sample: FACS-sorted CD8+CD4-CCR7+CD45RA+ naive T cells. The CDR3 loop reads CASRSTGDEKYF. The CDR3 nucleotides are TGTGCCAGCAGATCCACCGGGGACGAGAAGTACTTC.